A single sample gave rise to the 22 T cell receptor beta chains below, sequenced in a study of blood T cells in healthy people across ages. Combining a sample-barcoded 5' primer with a J-beta primer mix, a second PCR ran for about 6 to 12 cycles. TCRdb re-called the 5' RACE reads through MiXCR, storing one row per CDR3 protein. The sample gives 1.4 million or so distinct CDR3 sequences, 35% to 45% of which show up once; just over 4% is in the top ten. Sequenced material: blood. These receptors were obtained from a woman aged 18-35 years in good health.

The V and J genes are TRBV29-1 and TRBJ1-2, with 8 bases that match TRBD1. Per germline, CDR1 SQVTM and CDR2 ANQGSEA. The trim removed 7 bases at V and 4 bases at J, leaving 8 bases unmatched. The CDR3 extends over 13 amino acids. The CDR3, as DNA: TGCAGCGGGTTGGACAGGGCGGCCTATGGCTACACCTTC. Its translation is CSGLDRAAYGYTF.

This clonotype was observed a few times. This chain links TRBV7-2 with TRBJ2-4, with TRBD1 as a possible D gene (5 bases). The V end lost 4 bases, the J end lost 0 bases, and 16 bases lay between the germline ends. The germline gives CDR1 SGHTA, CDR2 FQGNSA. This CDR3 is 17 amino acids long. The CDR3 is CASSSRRQFVAKNIQYF. CDR3 nucleotide sequence: TGTGCCAGCAGCTCCCGGAGACAGTTCGTAGCCAAAAACATTCAGTACTTC.

The V gene is TRBV7-9, the J gene TRBJ1-1; tentatively, D is TRBD1 (6 bases). Looked up from germline, CDR1 is SEHNR and CDR2 is FQNEAQ (reference sequence). The length of the CDR3 is 14 residues. The V gene lost 0 bases and the J gene lost 11 bases, with 16 bases spanning the gap. Here the CDR3 reads CASSLARGWEGAFF. The DNA for the CDR3 is TGTGCCAGCAGCTTAGCAAGGGGGTGGGAAGGCGCTTTCTTT.

The J gene is TRBJ2-7, the V gene TRBV16; D gene uncertain. Germline assignment: CDR1 KGHSY and CDR2 FQNENV. V dropped 4 bases and J dropped 3 bases, with 7 bases sitting between them. The CDR3 is 12 residues long. The CDR3 sequence is CASSPRNYEQYF. The CDR3 region has the DNA TGTGCCAGCAGCCCCAGAAACTACGAGCAGTACTTC.

This clonotype was recorded a few times. This chain joins TRBV9 and TRBJ2-7; the D gene is possibly TRBD2 (6 bases). Trimming took off 2 bases at V and 6 bases at J, with 18 bases between the two ends. The germline V gene encodes CDR1 SGDLS and CDR2 YYNGEE. This CDR3 comprises 15 residues. The CDR3 nucleotides read TGTGCCAGCAGCGTCGTCGGGACTGACCTCTCCGAGCAGTACTTC. Translating gives CASSVVGTDLSEQYF.

This chain joins TRBV6-1 and TRBJ1-2; 8 bases match TRBD1. Trimming removed 7 bases from V and 7 bases from J; junction bases left unmatched: 11. Germline CDR1 and CDR2: MNHNS and SASEGT. This CDR3 is 14 amino acids long. Here the CDR3 reads CASNIGTGQAGYTF. Here the CDR3 DNA reads TGTGCCAGCAACATCGGGACGGGACAGGCTGGCTACACCTTC.

The V gene is TRBV5-6, the J gene TRBJ2-5; D unresolved. The CDR3 contains 13 residues. Trimming cost V 0 bases and J 11 bases, with 14 bases left between them. From germline, CDR1 is SGHDT and CDR2 YYEEEE. In nucleotides, the CDR3 is TGTGCCAGCAGCTTGGATAGCCCTTCGGAGCAGTACTTC. Translation gives CASSLDSPSEQYF.

The chain is built from TRBV4-3 and TRBJ2-1; D unclear. The CDR3 extends over 17 amino acids. CDR1 is LGHNA, CDR2 YSLEER, per germline. V was pared by 2 bases and J by 4 bases, with 18 bases between. The CDR3 loop is CASSQRSALSPYNEQFF. The DNA for the CDR3 is TGCGCCAGCAGCCAAAGGTCTGCGTTATCCCCTTACAATGAGCAGTTCTTC.

The chain recombines TRBV12-3 or TRBV12-4 with TRBJ1-2, with D possibly being TRBD1 (6 bases). The germline V and J ends were trimmed by 6 bases and 4 bases, with 18 bases remaining between them. This CDR3 is built from 15 residues. This CDR3 is CASSRARGLGYGYTF. CDR3 nucleotide sequence: TGTGCCAGCAGCCGAGCCAGGGGCTTGGGCTATGGCTACACCTTC.

The rearrangement uses TRBV29-1 and TRBJ2-7, with TRBD1 matching 9 bases. V shed 0 bases, J shed 4 bases, and the junction held 7 bases outside the gene matches. Looked up from germline, CDR1 is SQVTM and CDR2 is ANQGSEA. CDR3 length equals 15 residues. This CDR3 is CSVEETGTGWYEQYF. CDR3 nucleotide sequence: TGCAGCGTTGAAGAAACCGGGACAGGGTGGTACGAGCAGTACTTC.

This chain joins TRBV20-1 and TRBJ2-7; tentative D call: TRBD2 (5 bases). Trimming pared 1 base from V and 3 bases from J, leaving 10 bases between. Germline CDR1 and CDR2: DFQATT and SNEGSKA (reference sequence). The CDR3 has 13 residues. The CDR3 spells CSARGPGNYEQYF. In DNA, the CDR3 is TGCAGTGCTAGAGGTCCCGGGAACTACGAGCAGTACTTC.

The chain recombines TRBV19 with TRBJ1-2; unclear D gene. The CDR3 runs 13 residues. Between the trimmed V and J ends, which lost 5 bases and 3 bases, there was a span of 10 bases. Germline V gene data show CDR1 as LNHDA and CDR2 as SQIVND (reference sequence). The CDR3: CASSPTVDYGYTF. The CDR3 DNA reads as TGTGCCAGTAGTCCGACGGTTGACTATGGCTACACCTTC.

This clonotype was counted between two and nine times. This chain joins TRBV28 and TRBJ2-7, with 7 bases that match TRBD2. This CDR3 spans 14 amino acids. V trimming: 2 bases; J trimming: 2 bases; junction bases outside the gene matches: 3. Germline assignment: CDR1 MDHEN and CDR2 SYDVKM. DNA of the CDR3: TGTGCCAGCAGTTTAACACTAGCGCCCTACGAGCAGTACTTC. Amino acid sequence: CASSLTLAPYEQYF.

The J gene is TRBJ1-2, the V gene TRBV4-1; D might be TRBD1 (6 bases). The CDR3 is 16 amino acids. Germline-derived CDR1 and CDR2 are MGHRA and YSYEKL. The V and J ends lost 4 bases and 5 bases respectively, with 20 bases between them. For the CDR3, the DNA is TGCGCCAGCAGCCCTCCGGGCACAGGGCACATGTATGGCTACACCTTC. Its translation: CASSPPGTGHMYGYTF.

This clonotype was detected a few times. CDR3 in DNA: TGTGCCTGGGAAACTAGCGGGGGAGATACGCAGTATTTT. It translates to CAWETSGGDTQYF. This sequence joins TRBV30 and TRBJ2-3; 11 nucleotides align to TRBD2. CDR3 length: 13 amino acids. CDR1 and CDR2 from the germline V gene are GTSNPN and SVGIG (reference sequence). Trimming took 5 bases from V and 5 from J; bases not matched to a gene: 3.

This clonotype was found a few times. The J gene is TRBJ2-3, the V gene TRBV3-1; 7 nucleotides match TRBD1. The CDR3 runs to 13 residues. Germline lookup yields CDR1 LGHDT and CDR2 YNNKEL (reference sequence). With V trimmed by 3 bases and J by 6 bases, 3 bases remained unmatched. The CDR3: CASSHLRGDTQYF. The CDR3 DNA follows: TGTGCCAGCAGCCACCTCAGGGGGGATACGCAGTATTTT.

This clonotype has more than one count but fewer than ten. The genes are TRBV12-3 or TRBV12-4 and TRBJ2-3, with 7 bases aligning to TRBD1. Unmatched junction bases numbered 4, after V lost 10 bases and J lost 0 bases. The CDR3 is 13 amino acids. Written as DNA, the CDR3 is TGTGCCACCGGACAGGCGAGCACAGATACGCAGTATTTT. Its translation is CATGQASTDTQYF.

The chain links TRBV7-9 to TRBJ2-1; 12 positions match TRBD2. Trimming took 5 bases from V and 0 from J; bases not matched to a gene: 8. This CDR3 is built from 18 residues. Germline CDR1 reads SEHNR; CDR2 reads FQNEAQ (reference sequence). The CDR3 DNA follows: TGTGCCAGCAGCCCATGGACTAGCGGGGAGAGCTCCTACAATGAGCAGTTCTTC. This encodes CASSPWTSGESSYNEQFF.

The rearrangement joins TRBV10-3 to TRBJ2-1; 13 nucleotides agree with TRBD2. Per germline, CDR1 ENHRY and CDR2 SYGVKD. Unmatched junction bases numbered 5, after V lost 6 bases and J lost 6 bases. The CDR3 spans 15 residues. The CDR3 sequence is CAISGTSGKSNEQFF. The CDR3 coding sequence is TGTGCCATCAGCGGGACTAGCGGGAAGAGCAATGAGCAGTTCTTC.

V is TRBV15 and J is TRBJ2-1; 8 bases line up with TRBD2. Germline assignment: CDR1 LNHNV and CDR2 YYDKDF (reference sequence). The CDR3 totals 15 residues. J was trimmed by 3 bases and V by 1 base; bases with no gene match: 2. In nucleotides, the CDR3 is TGTGCCACCAGCAGAGGGACTAGCCGCTACAATGAGCAGTTCTTC. Its protein is CATSRGTSRYNEQFF. Using reference TRBV15 and TRBJ2-1 for the parts outside the CDR3, the full variable domain is DAMVIQNPRYQVTQFGKPVTLSCSQTLNHNVMYWYQQKSSQAPKLLFHYYDKDFNNEADTPDNFQSRRPNTSFCFLDIRSPGLGDTAMYLCATSRGTSRYNEQFFGPGTRLTVL.

The chain couples TRBV6-5 to TRBJ1-6; TRBD1 agrees at 7 bases. The length of the CDR3 is 15 residues. In germline, CDR1 is MNHEY, CDR2 SVGAGI. The ends lost 2 bases at V and 7 bases at J; junction bases unmatched: 5. DNA of the CDR3: TGTGCCAGCAGTTACCAGGGGACAGTGAATTCACCCCTCCACTTT. This gives the protein CASSYQGTVNSPLHF.

This clonotype was observed a few times. The V gene is TRBV10-3, the J gene TRBJ2-7; D gene unclear. The V end was cut by 3 bases, the J end by 2 bases, with 14 bases between. Germline V gene data show CDR1 as ENHRY and CDR2 as SYGVKD. The CDR3 has 15 residues. For the CDR3, the DNA is TGTGCCATCAGTGACCCGCCGGGCGGAACCTACGAGCAGTACTTC. It specifies CAISDPPGGTYEQYF.